This T cell receptor beta chain was documented in a study of Graves' ophthalmopathy and Graves' hyperthyroidism (dated by TCRdb to 2016 to 2019). About the investigation overall: Peripheral blood samples were taken at the time of initial diagnosis, before any treatment was given. An independent validation cohort was composed of fewer than 20 hyperthyroidism patients and around 16 patients who later progressed from hyperthyroidism to ophthalmopathy. T-cell repertoires of thyroid tissue and blood were compared in 5 or 6 hyperthyroidism patients. To tell Graves' ophthalmopathy apart from Graves' hyperthyroidism, and to predict which patients would progress to ophthalmopathy, the study relied on TCR beta repertoire signatures. In total, approximately 140 blood samples were TCR-sequenced: fewer than 50 ophthalmopathy, 75 hyperthyroidism and some 17 hyperthyroidism-to-ophthalmopathy patients. Following sample collection, hyperthyroidism patients were given methimazole at a starting dose of 30 mg daily, and ophthalmopathy patients were given high-dose intravenous methylprednisolone. To explore V-J signatures that distinguish ophthalmopathy from hyperthyroidism, a discovery set of about a hundred patients was enrolled, made up of around 40 with ophthalmopathy and some 60 with stable hyperthyroidism. The 100 discovery patients were randomly split 7:3 into training and test sets.

The study at large found these results: Most of the expanded thyroid clonotypes with a frequency above 0.001 were also detected in blood, and it was suggested that the thyroid immune response may be reflected by blood repertoires. In validation, the model predicted ophthalmopathy progression with 70.59% sensitivity and approximately 72% specificity; some twelve predicted patients were CT-confirmed with GO in a median of about 6.1 months. Sample size was not statistically predetermined, and group allocation was not concealed from the investigators. Ophthalmopathy was separated from stable hyperthyroidism by the 13-signature model with more than 85% sensitivity and 81.08% specificity in cross-validation and with 80%/75% in the test set.

This clonotype was seen many times. Its antigen is currently not known. One base away there is no much larger clone; base qualities are not given. The germline V gene yields SGHNT for CDR1 and YENEEA for CDR2. V loses 1 base, J loses 3 bases, and the germline ends lie 9 bases apart. The CDR3 holds 14 amino acids from the cysteine to the phenylalanine. CDR3 DNA is the only sequence kept; it has 42 bases, read in frame from the first base. For repertoire sequencing, the TCR beta CDR3 regions were amplified from RNA transcripts. The first round of RT-PCR was done with HTBI primers and the Qiagen OneStep RT-PCR kit, and was followed by a second round of multiplex PCR, then size selection and purification. Libraries were sequenced on an Illumina HiSeq2000 using paired-end 100 bp reads. The authors' pipeline ran thus. SOAPnuke was used to process the reads, throwing out any read that had adapters, had uncalled bases, had a mean Phred below 15, or lacked an exact constant-primer or identifier match. COPE v1.2.5 was used to merge the high-quality paired reads. Unique nucleotide sequences were defined as clonotypes and aligned to IMGT TRB V, D and J references using MiTCR v1.1. Analysis was restricted to V-J combinations with a frequency above 0.0001, which covered approximately 99% of repertoires. A TCR clonal expansion and chaos score per V-J combination was defined as the ratio of F50 clonal expansion to chaos observed in the TCRdist matrix. Features were reduced by Welch's t-statistics and random forest to over 10 V-J combinations, which fed a naive Bayes classifier. Thyroid-blood repertoire similarity was quantified with the Morisita-Horn index. TCRdb redid the processing of the public reads, applying fastp at Q25 and MiXCR, and retained in-frame beta chains. One record per CDR3 amino acid sequence lists the most common genes and DNA. What appears here as the V and J calls and clone size reflects TCRdb's work, not the paper's. The sample table contains hundreds of thousands of distinct CDR3 sequences; only one count was recorded for roughly an eighth of them. Over 8% of the sample is held by the ten biggest clonotypes.

Ophthalmopathy patients had moderately to severely active disease, Clinical Activity Score of at least 3, NOSPECS grade of at least 4, and disease duration under 3 months. Patients with other autoimmune diseases, uncontrolled infections, pregnancy or lactation were excluded from the study. Clinical symptoms, serum thyroxine, TRAb, thyroid ultrasound and orbital computed tomography were used for diagnosis. PBMCs were isolated from about 9.2 ml of fresh peripheral blood by Ficoll-Paque density gradient centrifugation. Total RNA was extracted with Trizol reagent and quality-checked on an Agilent 2100 Bioanalyzer.

The TCR sequence derives from a woman between 25 and 40 years old with Graves' ophthalmopathy. Donor details come from another sample of the same person, matched by shared clones. The rearranged chain carries TRBV11-3 and TRBJ1-1; the D gene is perhaps TRBD1, from 6 matching bases. Sequencing was performed on blood. The CDR3 is CASSLAQGDTEAFF. The base sequence is TGTGCCAGCAGCTTAGCACAGGGCGACACTGAAGCTTTCTTT.